Below, 17 T cell receptor beta chains from the same sample are listed, as sequenced in a study of post-analysis software for immune sequencing data. Tagging with unique molecular identifiers was a feature of the TCR beta cDNA libraries. TCRdb used MiXCR to reprocess the PCR reads, holding one entry per CDR3 protein. Among approximately 730,000 distinct CDR3 sequences listed, roughly 50% were seen once. No antigen has been identified for these receptors. The study, taken as a whole, reports: The study found TRBV5-6, TRBV5-1 and TRBV20-1 among five TRBV segments more frequent in patients than controls.

Sequencing was performed on blood. The receptors stem from a girl under 18 with multiple sclerosis.

The rearrangement uses TRBV6-6 and TRBJ1-5; D may be TRBD1 (5 bases). Germline V gene data show CDR1 as MNHNY and CDR2 as SVGAGI (reference sequence). V was cut by 8 bases and J by 7 bases, with 15 bases left in between. The CDR3 has 13 amino acids. The CDR3: CASWGGLWQPQHF. CDR3 in DNA: TGTGCCAGCTGGGGGGGTTTGTGGCAGCCCCAGCATTTT.

The chain links TRBV6-1 to TRBJ2-1; D remains unclear. V dropped 6 bases and J dropped 7 bases, with 16 bases sitting between them. CDR1 is MNHNS and CDR2 is SASEGT in the germline V gene. The CDR3 contains 14 residues. The CDR3 nucleotides read TGTGCCAGCAGCGGCGGCGAAGTGAATAATGAGCAGTTCTTC. The encoded protein is CASSGGEVNNEQFF.

The chain uses TRBV15 and TRBJ2-7; tentatively, D is TRBD2 (6 bases). Trimming removed 1 base at V and 0 bases at J, with 16 bases between. This CDR3 is built from 17 residues. Per germline, CDR1 LNHNV and CDR2 YYDKDF (reference sequence). The CDR3: CATSRVSGVRSSYEQYF. For the CDR3, the DNA is TGTGCCACCAGCAGAGTTTCGGGGGTGCGGAGCTCCTACGAGCAGTACTTC.

This clonotype has a single count. Here the CDR3 DNA reads TGTGCCAGCAGCTTAGGTCTCCTAGCGGTCACAGATACGCAGTATTTT. The encoded protein is CASSLGLLAVTDTQYF. The rearrangement joins TRBV7-2 to TRBJ2-3; TRBD2 matches 7 bases. V lost 1 base, J lost 2 bases, and 6 bases stayed unmatched. This CDR3 is built from 16 residues. Per germline, CDR1 SGHTA and CDR2 FQGNSA.

This chain uses TRBV6-2 or TRBV6-3 with TRBJ2-5; D not resolved. The J call may be incorrect, as the DNA end agrees better with TRBJ2-7. CDR3 size: 14 residues. CDR1 and CDR2 (germline): MNHEY, SVGEGT. The CDR3 region is CASSYPTVTYEQYF. As DNA, the CDR3 is TGTGCCAGCAGTTACCCCACAGTAACCTACGAGCAGTACTTC.

The J gene is TRBJ2-7, the V gene TRBV4-1; TRBD2 matches at 10 bases. CDR1 and CDR2 from the germline V gene are MGHRA and YSYEKL. The CDR3 has 15 residues. V lost 1 base, J lost 2 bases, and 2 bases stayed unmatched. The CDR3 is CASSQAAGGPYEQYF. CDR3 in DNA: TGCGCCAGCAGCCAAGCAGCGGGAGGGCCCTACGAGCAGTACTTC.

The chain combines TRBV7-9 with TRBJ2-7; perhaps TRBD1 as D (5 bases). V shed 5 bases and J shed 4 bases, with 15 bases lying between them. This CDR3 is built from 14 residues. The germline V gene has CDR1 SEHNR and CDR2 FQNEAQ (reference sequence). This chain's CDR3 is CASSPQGQLYEQYF. The CDR3 nucleotides are TGTGCCAGCAGCCCCCAGGGTCAACTTTACGAGCAGTACTTC.

This clonotype has a handful of counts. The chain recombines TRBV5-6 with TRBJ2-5; D is uncertain. CDR3 length: 16 amino acids. Deletions cut 0 bases from V and 1 base from J, with 13 bases between. The germline CDR1 and CDR2 sequences are SGHDT and YYEEEE. The CDR3 DNA is TGTGCCAGCAGCTTGGGGATAGGGCATTCCCAAGAGACCCAGTACTTC. Protein: CASSLGIGHSQETQYF.

This clonotype has only a few counts. The chain combines TRBV15 with TRBJ2-3; 8 bases fit TRBD1. Germline trimming cut 5 bases from V and 4 bases from J; bases unmatched to any gene: 8. The CDR3 has 15 amino acids. The V gene's germline CDR1 is LNHNV and CDR2 YYDKDF (reference sequence). The CDR3, as DNA: TGTGCCACCAGCGCCCGACAGGGGACCGCAGATACGCAGTATTTT. Its translation: CATSARQGTADTQYF.

This CDR3 is CAIRGLIAGYNEQFF. For the CDR3, the DNA is TGTGCCATCAGGGGGTTGATAGCGGGTTACAATGAGCAGTTCTTC. The chain combines TRBV10-3 with TRBJ2-1; 7 positions agree with TRBD2. The CDR3 loop spans 15 amino acids. Germline V lookup: CDR1 ENHRY, CDR2 SYGVKD. V trimming: 6 bases; J trimming: 4 bases; junction bases outside the gene matches: 9.

This clonotype has only one observation. The V and J genes are TRBV20-1 and TRBJ2-1; 8 bases fit TRBD2. The CDR3 runs 15 residues. Germline trimming cut 3 bases from V and 8 bases from J; bases unmatched to any gene: 12. CDR1 and CDR2 from the germline V gene are DFQATT and SNEGSKA (reference sequence). CDR3 nucleotides: TGCAGTGCTAGCGAGTTAGCGGGAAAGTCTGATGAGCAGTTCTTC. The encoded protein is CSASELAGKSDEQFF.

This chain connects TRBV5-1 to TRBJ2-7, with TRBD1 identical over 7 bases. J was trimmed by 0 bases and V by 4 bases; bases with no gene match: 7. Germline V gives CDR1 SGHRS, CDR2 YFSETQ. The CDR3 extends over 15 amino acids. As DNA, the CDR3 is TGCGCCAGCAGCATTGGGGACAGAACCTCCTACGAGCAGTACTTC. Amino acids: CASSIGDRTSYEQYF.

J is TRBJ1-1 and V is TRBV29-1; 8 positions agree with TRBD1. V was clipped by 6 bases and J by 10 bases; unmatched bases: 16. Germline V gene lookup returns CDR1 SQVTM and CDR2 ANQGSEA. The CDR3 sequence is 14 residues long. The CDR3 nucleotides read TGCAGCGTCGCTTTCAGGGACAGGACATACGGAGCTTTCTTT. Protein: CSVAFRDRTYGAFF.

The chain couples TRBV20-1 to TRBJ2-3; the D gene is possibly TRBD2 (5 bases). Germline-derived CDR1 and CDR2 are DFQATT and SNEGSKA (reference sequence). Trimming removed 3 bases at V and 0 bases at J, with 10 bases between. CDR3 size: 14 residues. The CDR3: CSARRAVSTDTQYF. As DNA, the CDR3 is TGCAGTGCTAGGAGGGCAGTAAGCACAGATACGCAGTATTTT.

The chain joins TRBV20-1 to TRBJ2-1; a weak D match, TRBD2 (6 bases). Germline V lookup: CDR1 DFQATT, CDR2 SNEGSKA (reference sequence). The CDR3 extends over 14 amino acids. V dropped 0 bases and J dropped 7 bases, with 13 bases sitting between them. The CDR3 spells CSAREGTPLNEQFF. Written as DNA, the CDR3 is TGCAGTGCTAGAGAGGGGACTCCATTGAATGAGCAGTTCTTC.

V gene TRBV7-2 combines with J gene TRBJ2-3, with D possibly TRBD1 on 5 matching bases. V was pared by 10 bases and J by 1 base, with 21 bases between. The CDR3 has 16 amino acids. Per germline, CDR1 SGHTA and CDR2 FQGNSA. This CDR3 is CATNIAPRGGTDTQYF. The CDR3 DNA reads as TGTGCCACCAATATCGCCCCAAGGGGTGGCACAGATACGCAGTATTTT.

V gene TRBV12-3 or TRBV12-4 combines with J gene TRBJ2-1, with 9 bases that match TRBD2. The ends lost 3 bases at V and 7 bases at J; junction bases unmatched: 10. This CDR3 contains 16 residues. The CDR3 spells CASSLILAGYGNEQFF. For the CDR3, the DNA is TGTGCCAGCAGTTTGATTCTAGCGGGATACGGGAATGAGCAGTTCTTC.